One and the same sample provided the 17 T cell receptor beta chains below, sequenced in a study of CD8 T cells in ankylosing spondylitis. For these receptors, no antigen is known. Findings and limits, study-wide: Several highly homologous variants made up a TCR beta motif that seemed to typify ankylosing spondylitis blood.

TCRdb analysed the 5' RACE reads with MiXCR anew, one entry per CDR3 protein. The sample has 750,000 to 850,000 distinct CDR3 sequences, approximately 12% seen once. Sequencing was performed on blood, either unsorted or a sorted T cell fraction (not recorded which). These receptor sequences come from a male donor with ankylosing spondylitis.

In this sample, this clonotype turned up a few times. The rearrangement uses TRBV5-1 and TRBJ2-2; perhaps TRBD1 as D (6 bases). The germline V gene has CDR1 SGHRS and CDR2 YFSETQ. This CDR3 has 18 residues. With 9 bases removed from V and 0 bases from J, the gap between germline ends came to 24 bases. The CDR3 protein is CATSARAGAPSNTGELFF. DNA for the CDR3: TGCGCCACCAGTGCGAGGGCAGGGGCGCCGTCGAACACCGGGGAGCTGTTTTTT.

This clonotype was observed a handful of times. The chain employs TRBV4-1 and TRBJ1-6; 8 bases are shared with TRBD1. Germline-derived CDR1 and CDR2 are MGHRA and YSYEKL. The CDR3 extends over 16 amino acids. The J segment lost 10 bases and the V segment lost 2 bases, leaving 10 bases of the junction unmatched. The CDR3: CASSQSGQGMDSPLHF. CDR3 DNA: TGCGCCAGCAGCCAAAGTGGACAGGGAATGGACTCACCCCTCCACTTT.

The CDR3 protein is CASSVVGGGITDTQYF. CDR3 in DNA: TGTGCCAGCAGCGTAGTAGGGGGAGGGATCACAGATACGCAGTATTTT. V usage is TRBV9 and J usage is TRBJ2-3; weak D call: TRBD2 (7 bases). Trimming pared 0 bases from V and 2 bases from J, leaving 13 bases between. CDR3 length: 16 amino acids. CDR1 is SGDLS, CDR2 YYNGEE, per germline.

This clonotype was recorded a few times. V and J are TRBV20-1 and TRBJ2-5, with D hard to call. CDR1 DFQATT and CDR2 SNEGSKA come from the germline V gene (reference sequence). Between the trimmed V and J ends, which lost 6 bases and 5 bases, there was a span of 16 bases. CDR3 length equals 13 residues. The CDR3 is CSAPIGTLETQYF. For the CDR3, the DNA is TGCAGTGCCCCCATTGGCACTTTGGAGACCCAGTACTTC.

The chain links TRBV28 to TRBJ1-5; tentative D call: TRBD1 (6 bases). The V end was cut by 6 bases, the J end by 5 bases, with 14 bases between. The CDR3 spans 14 residues. Germline V gene sequence: CDR1 MDHEN, CDR2 SYDVKM. The CDR3 protein is CASSRGTRDQPQHF. DNA of the CDR3: TGTGCCAGCAGCCGGGGGACACGCGATCAGCCCCAGCATTTT.

The CDR3 DNA reads TGTGCCAGCAGTTTCGCGGGAAACTCCTACGAGCAGTACTTC. It translates to CASSFAGNSYEQYF. The chain recombines TRBV12-3 or TRBV12-4 with TRBJ2-7, with a weak D call TRBD2 (6 bases). Trimming removed 3 bases at V and 0 bases at J, with 9 bases between. The CDR3 runs to 14 residues.

This clonotype was detected ten times or more. The chain has TRBV20-1 and TRBJ1-4; 8 bases map to TRBD1. J gave up 8 bases and V 6 bases, and 8 bases lay outside the gene matches. Germline-derived CDR1 and CDR2 are DFQATT and SNEGSKA (reference sequence). CDR3 size: 13 residues. The CDR3 here is CSAGQEEFEKLFF. In DNA form, the CDR3 reads TGCAGTGCGGGACAGGAAGAGTTCGAAAAACTGTTTTTT.

J is TRBJ1-4 and V is TRBV20-1, with D maybe TRBD1 (5 bases). This CDR3 comprises 13 residues. The V end was cut by 4 bases, the J end by 7 bases, with 13 bases between. Per germline, CDR1 DFQATT and CDR2 SNEGSKA (reference sequence). The CDR3 bases are TGCAGTGCTACTAAACAGGAATTTGAAAAACTGTTTTTT. It encodes CSATKQEFEKLFF.

In the case of this clonotype: This may arise from a read error, as a much more abundant clone is one base away. This sequence joins TRBV18 and TRBJ2-5, with D perhaps TRBD2 (5 bases). The CDR3 consists of 14 residues. The germline gives CDR1 KGHSH, CDR2 LQKENI. The CDR3 bases are TGTGCCATCTCACCTCTGGGGAGCCAAGAGACCCAGTACTTC. This codes for CAISPLGSQETQYF.

This clonotype was seen a few times. This chain links TRBV6-1 with TRBJ2-3; no clear D. Germline V gives CDR1 MNHNS, CDR2 SASEGT. The CDR3 extends over 15 amino acids. The V and J ends lost 0 bases and 3 bases respectively, with 10 bases between them. The CDR3 sequence: CASSEALVETDTQYF. CDR3 bases: TGTGCCAGCAGTGAAGCGCTTGTGGAGACAGATACGCAGTATTTT.

Written as DNA, the CDR3 is TGTGCCAGCAGTGAGAACCTCGGGAGAGGGACCGGGGAGCTGTTTTTT. Residues: CASSENLGRGTGELFF. The rearrangement uses TRBV6-1 and TRBJ2-2, with a tentative D call TRBD2 (6 bases). The V and J ends lost 3 bases and 5 bases respectively, with 16 bases between them. This CDR3 is 16 amino acids long. Germline CDR1 MNHNS, CDR2 SASEGT.

The chain employs TRBV5-1 and TRBJ2-7; TRBD1 matches at 10 bases. This CDR3 has 15 amino acids. After removal of 7 bases from V and 3 bases from J, the junction contained 10 bases not matched to a gene. Germline values: CDR1 SGHRS, CDR2 YFSETQ. CDR3 sequence: CASYAMDRGNYEQYF. The DNA of the CDR3 is TGCGCCAGCTACGCTATGGACAGGGGGAACTACGAGCAGTACTTC.

V usage is TRBV7-9 and J usage is TRBJ1-1, with D unclear. V was cut by 5 bases and J by 0 bases, with 10 bases left in between. This CDR3 spans 14 amino acids. CDR1 and CDR2 (germline): SEHNR, FQNEAQ (reference sequence). The CDR3 DNA reads TGTGCCAGCAGCAACACTCTCCTGAACACTGAAGCTTTCTTT. Translated: CASSNTLLNTEAFF. The whole variable domain, remainder taken from reference TRBV7-9 and TRBJ1-1, is DTGVSQNPRHKITKRGQNVTFRCDPISEHNRLYWYRQTLGQGPEFLTYFQNEAQLEKSRLLSDRFSAERPKGSFSTLEIQRTEQGDSAMYLCASSNTLLNTEAFFGQGTRLTVV.

The J gene is TRBJ2-3, the V gene TRBV9; the D is unclear. Germline CDR1 reads SGDLS; CDR2 reads YYNGEE. CDR3 size: 12 residues. V was shortened by 0 bases and J by 9 bases, with 8 bases between the two germline ends. CDR3: CASSVVSGTQYF. The DNA for the CDR3 is TGTGCCAGCAGCGTAGTTTCTGGGACGCAGTATTTT. The variable domain in full, completed from reference TRBV9 and TRBJ2-3, reads DSGVTQTPKHLITATGQRVTLRCSPRSGDLSVYWYQQSLDQGLQFLIQYYNGEERAKGNILERFSAQQFPDLHSELNLSSLELGDSALYFCASSVVSGTQYFGPGTRLTVL.

This clonotype appeared many times. The chain uses TRBV7-6 and TRBJ2-7; 7 bases fit TRBD1. The J segment lost 3 bases and the V segment lost 5 bases, leaving 4 bases of the junction unmatched. Per germline, CDR1 SGHVS and CDR2 FNYEAQ. The CDR3 is made up of 13 amino acids. The CDR3 DNA is TGTGCCAGCAGCCAAGGACAGGACTACGAGCAGTACTTC. Translated: CASSQGQDYEQYF.

The genes are TRBV7-8 and TRBJ1-4; no firm D call. The CDR3 extends over 19 amino acids. Trimming stripped 0 bases from V and 7 bases from J, with 24 bases between. Germline CDR1 SGHVS, CDR2 FQNEAQ. The CDR3 DNA reads TGTGCCAGCAGCTTAGCCGCCTTCTCTGATGAGGGAAAGGGTGAAAAACTGTTTTTT. It is translated as CASSLAAFSDEGKGEKLFF.

CDR3 sequence reads: CASSHSPDGNSGNTIYF. In nucleotides, the CDR3 is TGCGCCAGCAGCCACTCCCCGGACGGGAACTCTGGAAACACCATATATTTT. This chain uses TRBV4-1 with TRBJ1-3, with D uncertain. The CDR3 contains 17 residues. V dropped 3 bases and J dropped 0 bases, with 15 bases sitting between them. CDR1 and CDR2 (germline): MGHRA, YSYEKL.